This entry lists 4 T cell receptor beta chains sequenced from one sample in a study of T-cell reconstitution after alpha-beta-depleted transplantation in children (dated by TCRdb to 2015 to 2016). Preparation of the library involved PCR. Reads for this sample came from an Illumina HiSeq 2500. TCR library preparation used molecular barcoding, with unique molecular identifiers applied to normalize quantification of the TCRbeta repertoire. In TCRdb, the public reads were trimmed at Q25 with fastp and aligned with MiXCR, with productive beta chains retained. Rows matching on CDR3 protein sequence are summarized as one entry with the most common DNA and genes. The sample contains about 200,000 distinct CDR3 sequences, 6.6% of them found a single time. More than 5.5% of the sample lies in the top ten. The treatment or condition label, as the study defines it: allogeneic hematopoietic cell transplantation with graft depleted of TCRalphabeta T cells and CD19 B cells.

Sequenced material: PBMCs, taken before TCRalphabeta/CD19-depleted stem cell transplant. These receptors originate from a boy aged 2 to 10 with acute lymphoblastic leukemia, due to receive a stem cell transplant.

This clonotype occurred many times. The rearrangement uses TRBV29-1 and TRBJ2-1, with 10 bases that match TRBD2. The CDR3 is 16 amino acids. With V trimmed by 0 bases and J by 6 bases, 8 bases remained unmatched. The germline V gene encodes CDR1 SQVTM and CDR2 ANQGSEA. CDR3 amino acids: CSVEEAATSGPNEQFF. The CDR3 DNA reads TGCAGCGTTGAAGAAGCAGCGACTAGCGGGCCCAATGAGCAGTTCTTC.

This clonotype was picked up a small number of times. The CDR3 here is CASSHRGLAGDEQYF. Here the CDR3 DNA reads TGCGCCAGCAGCCACCGGGGACTAGCAGGTGACGAGCAGTACTTC. The chain is built from TRBV4-3 and TRBJ2-7; TRBD2 agrees at 9 bases. Trimming cost V 3 bases and J 5 bases; bases outside gene matches: 8. The CDR3 runs 15 residues. Germline V gives CDR1 LGHNA, CDR2 YSLEER.

This clonotype was detected many times. The chain employs TRBV12-3 or TRBV12-4 and TRBJ2-2, with unresolved D. Trimming shortened V by 7 bases and J by 4 bases, and 13 bases separated the two germline ends. This CDR3 region has 14 residues. CDR3 residues: CASTPSQRTGELFF. The DNA for the CDR3 is TGTGCCAGCACCCCATCACAGCGCACCGGGGAGCTGTTTTTT.

This clonotype was seen at least ten times. The rearrangement joins TRBV12-3 or TRBV12-4 to TRBJ1-3, with a tentative D call TRBD1 (6 bases). The germline V and J ends were trimmed by 10 bases and 6 bases, with 16 bases remaining between them. The CDR3 covers 13 residues. CDR3 bases: TGTGCCATCACCGAGGACAGCTCAAACACCATATATTTT. Translated, it gives CAITEDSSNTIYF.